The 23 T cell receptor beta chains reported below all come from one sample, sequenced in a study of vaccination effects on CD4 cells after COVID-19. After expansion with viral peptide pools in the ViraFEST assay, antigen-specific CD4+ T cells were sequenced. With around ten days of culture completed, CD4+ T cells were isolated. Participants each got two BNT162b2 or mRNA-1273 vaccine doses. Their antigens remain unidentified. TCRdb's copy holds only in-frame clones and misses some; the assay was immunoSEQ multiplex PCR. The sample consists of some 69,000 clones, roughly 74% of them appearing once. Here the sequenced sample was CD4+ T cells from PBMCs cultured with HCoV-229E spike peptides, taken after COVID-19 vaccination. These receptors were obtained from a human donor who received a COVID-19 vaccine.

The chain is built from TRBV21-1 and TRBJ1-1. TRBV21-1 corresponds to a pseudogene. The CDR3 runs to 14 residues. The CDR3 DNA is TGTGCCAGCAGCAAAGTTCCGAGGGACACTGAAGCTTTCTTT. Translation gives CASSKVPRDTEAFF.

Only one count was recorded for this clone. The V and J genes are TRBV11-3 and TRBJ2-1; TRBD2 matches at 10 bases. V trimming: 1 base; J trimming: 2 bases; junction bases outside the gene matches: 5. Germline CDR1 and CDR2: SGHNT and YENEEA. The CDR3 covers 17 residues. The CDR3 sequence: CASSLGKRGGPYNEQFF. The CDR3 nucleotides read TGTGCCAGCAGCTTAGGGAAGCGGGGGGGCCCCTACAATGAGCAGTTCTTC.

V gene TRBV3-1 (or the pseudogene TRBV3-2) combines with J gene TRBJ1-1; D is perhaps TRBD1 (5 bases). Deletions cut 4 bases from V and 4 bases from J, with 22 bases between. This CDR3 is 17 amino acids long. Germline values: CDR1 LGHDT, CDR2 YNNKEL (reference sequence). In nucleotides, the CDR3 is TGTGCCAGCAGCCTCTTTGGGGACGGTCCTGGGGGCACTGAAGCTTTCTTT. Its translation is CASSLFGDGPGGTEAFF.

The V and J genes are TRBV27 and TRBJ1-4; 7 nucleotides agree with TRBD1. This CDR3 spans 16 amino acids. Germline V gene lookup returns CDR1 MNHEY and CDR2 SMNVEV (reference sequence). V dropped 2 bases and J dropped 7; count of bases not matched to a gene: 10. The DNA for the CDR3 is TGTGCCAGCAGTTTAAAATCGGAAGACAGGGTTGAAAAACTGTTTTTT. Protein sequence: CASSLKSEDRVEKLFF.

A single count supports this clone. The chain links TRBV28 to TRBJ1-1; 7 nucleotides align to TRBD1. The V and J ends lost 6 bases and 2 bases, in that order; junction bases with no gene match: 9. CDR1 is MDHEN, CDR2 SYDVKM, per germline. CDR3 size: 15 residues. CDR3 residues: CASRPRQGSNTEAFF. The CDR3 DNA follows: TGTGCCAGCAGACCTAGACAGGGCTCTAACACTGAAGCTTTCTTT.

V is TRBV19 and J is TRBJ2-5; possible D gene TRBD1, 6 bases. The CDR3 is 14 residues long. V was cut by 4 bases and J by 0 bases, with 9 bases left in between. Germline CDR1 and CDR2: LNHDA and SQIVND (reference sequence). CDR3 sequence (DNA): TGTGCCAGTAGTAAGACAGGAGACCAAGAGACCCAGTACTTC. Its protein is CASSKTGDQETQYF.

This clone was seen a single time. The chain joins TRBV24-1 to TRBJ2-1, with D uncertain. Germline CDR1 reads KGHDR; CDR2 reads SFDVKD. The CDR3 sequence is 15 residues long. The ends were cut back, 4 bases at V and 1 base at J, with 10 bases in the middle. CDR3 coding DNA: TGTGCCACCAGTGACATGACCGATTCCTACAATGAGCAGTTCTTC. It codes for CATSDMTDSYNEQFF.

This clone was counted a single time. The chain links TRBV7-8 to TRBJ2-4; 7 bases map to TRBD1. Germline CDR1 is SGHVS and CDR2 is FQNEAQ. The CDR3 runs 16 residues. Germline trimming cut 0 bases from V and 0 bases from J; bases unmatched to any gene: 2. The CDR3 sequence is CASSLAGQIAKNIQYF. The DNA for the CDR3 is TGTGCCAGCAGCTTAGCGGGACAGATAGCCAAAAACATTCAGTACTTC.

This chain links TRBV9 with TRBJ2-5; D may match TRBD1 or TRBD2 (6 bases each). Trimming pared 0 bases from V and 4 bases from J, leaving 13 bases between. Germline V gene sequence: CDR1 SGDLS, CDR2 YYNGEE. This CDR3 is 15 amino acids long. As DNA, the CDR3 is TGTGCCAGCAGCGTAGCTCCCCGGGGGCTAGAGACCCAGTACTTC. Translated: CASSVAPRGLETQYF.

This chain uses TRBV7-2 with TRBJ2-5; tentative D call: TRBD2 (7 bases). The CDR3 totals 14 residues. Trimming cost V 2 bases and J 5 bases, with 12 bases left between them. The germline V gene has CDR1 SGHTA and CDR2 FQGNSA. The chain's CDR3 is CASSLRGGRETQYF. The CDR3 nucleotides are TGTGCCAGCAGCTTAAGGGGGGGGAGGGAGACCCAGTACTTC.

This chain links TRBV18 with TRBJ1-2; D remains unclear. The germline V and J ends were trimmed by 3 bases and 8 bases, with 16 bases remaining between them. Germline assignment: CDR1 KGHSH and CDR2 LQKENI. CDR3 length: 14 amino acids. The CDR3 sequence is CASSPASGFQGYTF. The CDR3 bases are TGTGCCAGCTCACCGGCGTCGGGGTTTCAGGGCTACACCTTC. Complete variable domain (other parts from reference TRBV18 and TRBJ1-2): NAGVMQNPRHLVRRRGQEARLRCSPMKGHSHVYWYRQLPEEGLKFMVYLQKENIIDESGMPKERFSAEFPKEGPSILRIQQVVRGDSAAYFCASSPASGFQGYTFGSGTRLTVV.

The rearrangement joins TRBV28 to TRBJ1-1; 7 bases are a match to TRBD1. The CDR3 is 14 amino acids. V shed 8 bases, J shed 0 bases, and the junction held 6 bases outside the gene matches. The germline CDR1 and CDR2 sequences are MDHEN and SYDVKM. CDR3 sequence reads: CASFPGQVNTEAFF. The CDR3 DNA reads as TGTGCCAGCTTCCCCGGACAGGTGAACACTGAAGCTTTCTTT. Complete variable domain (other parts from reference TRBV28 and TRBJ1-1): DVKVTQSSRYLVKRTGEKVFLECVQDMDHENMFWYRQDPGLGLRLIYFSYDVKMKEKGDIPEGYSVSREKKERFSLILESASTNQTSMYLCASFPGQVNTEAFFGQGTRLTVV.

J is TRBJ1-1 and V is TRBV4-1, with 9 bases identical to TRBD1. With V trimmed by 4 bases and J by 1 base, 7 bases remained unmatched. CDR1 and CDR2 (germline): MGHRA, YSYEKL. The CDR3 sequence is 16 residues long. CDR3 region: CASSPGTGKGNTEAFF. The DNA for the CDR3 is TGCGCCAGCAGCCCAGGGACAGGGAAGGGGAACACTGAAGCTTTCTTT.

The chain has TRBV14 and TRBJ2-3, with D perhaps matching TRBD2 (6 bases). Germline V gives CDR1 SGHDN, CDR2 FVKESK. This CDR3 is 16 amino acids long. V dropped 2 bases and J dropped 3 bases, with 15 bases sitting between them. CDR3 DNA: TGTGCCAGCAGCCAATTCTATGGGGGGATGACAGATACGCAGTATTTT. It translates to CASSQFYGGMTDTQYF.

This clone is judged medium-sized. The chain employs TRBV4-3 and TRBJ2-3, with 13 nucleotides matching TRBD2. After removal of 4 bases from V and 2 bases from J, the junction contained 6 bases not matched to a gene. This CDR3 has 17 amino acids. CDR1 LGHNA and CDR2 YSLEER come from the germline V gene. CDR3 sequence: CASSRRGLAGATDTQYF. The DNA of the CDR3 is TGCGCCAGCAGCCGTCGTGGACTAGCGGGGGCCACAGATACGCAGTATTTT.

This chain links TRBV5-8 with TRBJ2-3; weak D call: TRBD2 (5 bases). The CDR3 runs 15 residues. Germline CDR1 reads SGHTS; CDR2 reads YDEGEE. Trimming removed 2 bases at V and 0 bases at J, with 10 bases between. The chain's CDR3 is CASSFRGKSTDTQYF. The CDR3 DNA reads as TGTGCCAGCAGCTTTCGGGGAAAAAGCACAGATACGCAGTATTTT.

This clone was counted between two and nine times. The rearrangement uses TRBV5-1 and TRBJ2-2; no definite D call. Trimming took off 1 base at V and 6 bases at J, with 10 bases between the two ends. Germline CDR1 SGHRS, CDR2 YFSETQ. The CDR3 spans 14 residues. The CDR3 region is CASSLWLSSGELFF. The CDR3 DNA is TGCGCCAGCAGCTTGTGGCTTAGCTCCGGGGAGCTGTTTTTT.

This rearrangement joins TRBV5-1 to TRBJ1-1; 9 bases are shared with TRBD1. Germline lookup yields CDR1 SGHRS and CDR2 YFSETQ. The V segment lost 3 bases and the J segment 4 bases; nucleotides outside the gene matches: 4. The CDR3 runs to 14 residues. CDR3 sequence: CASSSGQGPTEAFF. CDR3 nucleotide sequence: TGCGCCAGCAGCTCGGGACAGGGTCCCACTGAAGCTTTCTTT.

This clone was found once. V usage is TRBV5-8 and J usage is TRBJ1-4; no reliable D call. Germline CDR1 reads SGHTS; CDR2 reads YDEGEE. The V end was cut by 5 bases, the J end by 4 bases, with 15 bases between. The CDR3 totals 15 residues. This chain's CDR3 is CASSPGEVVNEKLFF. The CDR3, as DNA: TGTGCCAGCAGTCCCGGGGAGGTGGTTAATGAAAAACTGTTTTTT.

This rearrangement joins TRBV28 to TRBJ1-1; a possible D gene is TRBD1 (5 bases). The CDR3 loop spans 15 amino acids. The ends were cut back, 0 bases at V and 4 bases at J, with 12 bases in the middle. Germline CDR1 reads MDHEN; CDR2 reads SYDVKM. This CDR3 is CASSLWVEGSTEAFF. The CDR3 region has the DNA TGTGCCAGCAGTTTATGGGTGGAGGGGAGCACTGAAGCTTTCTTT.

The V gene is TRBV2, the J gene TRBJ1-1; 8 positions match TRBD1. The trim removed 6 bases at V and 5 bases at J, leaving 8 bases unmatched. This CDR3 is built from 14 residues. From germline, CDR1 is SNHLY and CDR2 FYNNEI. In DNA, the CDR3 is TGTGCCAGCAGCTCAGGACAGGGAAGGACTGAAGCTTTCTTT. It yields the protein CASSSGQGRTEAFF.

The chain combines TRBV3-1 (or the pseudogene TRBV3-2) with TRBJ1-5; D uncertain. V gave up 4 bases and J gave up 7 bases, with 11 bases separating them. Per the germline V gene, CDR1 is LGHDT and CDR2 is YNNKEL (reference sequence). The CDR3 extends over 13 amino acids. CDR3 loop: CASSRGEGQPQHF. For the CDR3, the DNA is TGTGCCAGCAGCCGGGGTGAGGGCCAGCCCCAGCATTTT.

The chain combines TRBV19 with TRBJ1-6; D uncertain. Germline V gene sequence: CDR1 LNHDA, CDR2 SQIVND (reference sequence). Deletions cut 5 bases from V and 6 bases from J, with 8 bases between. The CDR3 consists of 13 residues. The CDR3 coding sequence is TGTGCCAGTAGTCGGACGGGTAATTCACCCCTCCACTTT. Residues: CASSRTGNSPLHF.